At least ten counts were recorded for the clone carrying this T cell receptor (beta chain). Amplification yielded TCR beta CDR3 regions, with RNA transcripts as the source. Researchers ran a first-round RT-PCR on the TCR CDR3 using the HTBI primer set. TCRdb ran MiXCR on the multiplex PCR reads and lists one entry per CDR3 protein. The sample shows some 300,000 distinct CDR3 sequences, roughly 20% of them seen only once. This sample is drawn from a study of T cells in Graves' hyperthyroidism and ophthalmopathy. Germline trimming cut 3 bases from V and 2 bases from J; bases unmatched to any gene: 2. Germline CDR1 SGDLS, CDR2 YYNGEE. The CDR3 consists of 15 residues.

V is TRBV9 and J is TRBJ2-7, with 13 bases that match TRBD2. The TCR originated in a man between 50 and 59 years old with Graves' ophthalmopathy. Sample: blood. CDR3 loop: CASSAGLAGTYEQYF. CDR3 DNA: TGTGCCAGCAGCGCGGGACTAGCGGGAACCTACGAGCAGTACTTC.